This note documents a single TCR beta chain sequence. This sample is part of a study of T cell repertoires in cytomegalovirus infection. One entry per CDR3 protein results from TCRdb running MiXCR on the reads. The profile shows 310,000 or so distinct CDR3 sequences, about 17% of them singletons. The sequenced sample was PBMCs. The clonotype originates from a human donor in good health (CMV status not recorded). Some clones in this sample may be carry-over from other donors' samples.

The CDR3 region has the DNA TGTGCCAGCAGTGAAAACGGGGTTCTGGTCAATGAGCAGTTCTTC. Translated, it gives CASSENGVLVNEQFF. This chain uses TRBV2 with TRBJ2-1; D perhaps matches TRBD2 (5 bases). V was trimmed by 2 bases and J by 6 bases, leaving 14 bases between them. CDR1 is SNHLY, CDR2 FYNNEI, per germline. There are 15 residues in the CDR3.